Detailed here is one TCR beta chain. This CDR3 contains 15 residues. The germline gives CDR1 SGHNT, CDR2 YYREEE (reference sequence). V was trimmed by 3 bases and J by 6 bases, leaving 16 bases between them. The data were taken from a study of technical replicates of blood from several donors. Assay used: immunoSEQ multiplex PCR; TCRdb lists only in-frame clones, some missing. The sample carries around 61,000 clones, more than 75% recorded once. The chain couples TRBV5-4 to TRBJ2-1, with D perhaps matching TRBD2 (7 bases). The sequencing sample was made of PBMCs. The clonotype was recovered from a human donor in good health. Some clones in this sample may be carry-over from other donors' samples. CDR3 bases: TGTGCCAGCAGCTCAGGCGGGGGCTTCGTCAATGAGCAGTTCTTC. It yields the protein CASSSGGGFVNEQFF.